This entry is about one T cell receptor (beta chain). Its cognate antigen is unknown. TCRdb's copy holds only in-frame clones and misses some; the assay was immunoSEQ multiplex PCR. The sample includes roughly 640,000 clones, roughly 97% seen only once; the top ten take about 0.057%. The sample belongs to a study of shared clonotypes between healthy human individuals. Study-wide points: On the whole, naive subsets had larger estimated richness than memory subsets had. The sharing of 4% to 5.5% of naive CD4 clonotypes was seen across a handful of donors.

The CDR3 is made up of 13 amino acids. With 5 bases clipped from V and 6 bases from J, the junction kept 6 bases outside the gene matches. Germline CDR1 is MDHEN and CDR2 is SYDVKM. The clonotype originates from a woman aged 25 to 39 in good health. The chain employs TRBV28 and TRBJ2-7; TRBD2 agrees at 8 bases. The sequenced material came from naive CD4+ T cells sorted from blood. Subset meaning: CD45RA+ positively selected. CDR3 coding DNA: TGTGCCAGCAGTCCAGCGGGAGCGGCCGAGCAGTACTTC. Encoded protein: CASSPAGAAEQYF.